This entry describes one T cell receptor beta chain. Its antigen is unidentified. Germline CDR1 reads SGHRS; CDR2 reads YFSETQ. The CDR3 runs to 19 residues. The ends were cut back, 1 base at V and 2 bases at J, with 25 bases in the middle. Noted time point: week 5, during vaccination. Doses consisted of 300 ug of mutant IDH1 20-mer peptide each, paired with topical imiquimod. The donor cohort comprised cases of new WHO grade 3 or 4 IDH1-mutant, ATRX-lost astrocytoma. The method was immunoSEQ multiplex PCR; TCRdb's version includes in-frame clones alone and lacks a portion of them. The sample has about 58,000 clones; approximately 79% are singletons. This specimen comes from a study of a mutant IDH1 vaccine in newly diagnosed glioma. Turning to the study itself: Following radiotherapy alone, or alongside temozolomide cycles, vaccination was started after an interval of 4-6 weeks. Patients previously underwent radiotherapy, temozolomide, or both, and most underwent both. Study results and limitations: Pseudoprogression seemed unrelated to changes in top peripheral T cell clonotypes.

The sequence came from a woman aged 50 to 60 with glioma. Material: PBMCs, obtained from a glioma patient whose treatment included an IDH1 peptide vaccine. The rearrangement uses TRBV5-1 and TRBJ2-7; no firm D call. The CDR3 protein is CASSLYIRSSSGEPYEQYF. Here the CDR3 DNA reads TGCGCCAGCAGCTTGTACATACGGAGTTCGTCTGGAGAACCCTACGAGCAGTACTTC.